The present TCR beta chain was sequenced within a study of shared clonotypes between healthy human individuals. Overall study results and limits: Clonotype sharing among donors likely depends on sequencing depth.

Germline-derived CDR1 and CDR2 are MDHEN and SYDVKM. V was clipped by 4 bases and J by 0 bases, with 6 bases between them. The CDR3 has 14 residues. Clones were read by immunoSEQ multiplex PCR, and TCRdb kept only the in-frame ones, dropping some. The sample lists 400,000 to 550,000 clones, 79% occurring once. Details on this clone: Its target is not known.

The sequence was obtained from a woman aged 40 to 55 in good health. Some clones in this sample may be carry-over from other donors' samples. The chain links TRBV28 to TRBJ2-2, with no clear D. Sequenced input: PBMCs. DNA for the CDR3: TGTGCCAGCAGTTCTCCCGCGAACACCGGGGAGCTGTTTTTT. It is translated as CASSSPANTGELFF. Full variable domain (remainder filled in from reference TRBV28 and TRBJ2-2): DVKVTQSSRYLVKRTGEKVFLECVQDMDHENMFWYRQDPGLGLRLIYFSYDVKMKEKGDIPEGYSVSREKKERFSLILESASTNQTSMYLCASSSPANTGELFFGEGSRLTVL.